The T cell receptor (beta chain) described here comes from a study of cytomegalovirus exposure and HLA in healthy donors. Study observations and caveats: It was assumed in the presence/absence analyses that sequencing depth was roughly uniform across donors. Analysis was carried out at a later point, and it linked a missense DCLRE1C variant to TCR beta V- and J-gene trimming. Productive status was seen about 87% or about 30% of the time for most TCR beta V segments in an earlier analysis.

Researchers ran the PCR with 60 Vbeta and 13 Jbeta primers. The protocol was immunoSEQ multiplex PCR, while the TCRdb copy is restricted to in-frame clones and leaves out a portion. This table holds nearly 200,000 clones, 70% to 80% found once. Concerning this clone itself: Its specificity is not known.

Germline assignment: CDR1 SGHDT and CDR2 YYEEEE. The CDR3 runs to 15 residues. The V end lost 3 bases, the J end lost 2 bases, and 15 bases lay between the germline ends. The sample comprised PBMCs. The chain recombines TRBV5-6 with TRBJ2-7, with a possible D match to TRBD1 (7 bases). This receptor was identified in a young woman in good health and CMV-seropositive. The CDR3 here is CASSSGGDRPYEQYF. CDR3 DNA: TGTGCCAGCAGCTCTGGAGGGGACAGACCCTACGAGCAGTACTTC.